A single T cell receptor (beta chain) is shown here with its context. Its specificity is not known. Donors in the study were healthy people who gave bone marrow. PCR involved 60 Vbeta and 13 Jbeta primers. The table came from immunoSEQ multiplex PCR; TCRdb's copy has only in-frame clones and leaves some out. The sample has 150,000 to 200,000 clones, roughly three quarters seen once. These data come from a study of cytomegalovirus exposure and HLA in healthy donors. The study, taken as a whole, reports: Associated with HLA alleles at 0.05 false discovery rate in a later analysis were fewer than 20,000 TCR beta sequences.

The CDR3 is made up of 14 amino acids. Per the germline V gene, CDR1 is SGHTA and CDR2 is FQGNSA. V lost 6 bases and J lost 7, with 19 bases in between. The sequence derives from a woman between 45 and 60 years old in good health and CMV-seronegative. J is TRBJ2-7 and V is TRBV7-2, with D hard to call. The sample comprised PBMCs. CDR3 DNA: TGTGCCAGCAGAATGAGGAAGACCCGTGAAGAGCAGTACTTC. Amino acids: CASRMRKTREEQYF.